Listed here is a single T cell receptor (beta chain). The length of the CDR3 is 15 residues. Germline V gives CDR1 SGHKS, CDR2 YYEKEE (reference sequence). V lost 2 bases and J 7 bases, leaving 16 bases between the germline ends. This entry comes from a study of blood T cell repertoires in COVID-19. For the study at large: Material from acute and convalescent COVID-19 was sourced from the United States, Italy and Spain. T cells, B-cell-depleted T cells, or PBMCs provided the cDNA or gDNA that served as material.

Per the original methods: Scientists estimated how many nucleated cells there were by amplifying reference gene primers. Some clones are missing from TCRdb's copy, which holds only in-frame ones; the method was immunoSEQ multiplex PCR. D and trimming come from the DNA, and the V and J calls and clone size come from that table. Of 88,000 or so clones listed, about four fifths are singletons. The V and J genes are TRBV5-5 and TRBJ2-1, with D possibly TRBD1 on 6 matching bases. Material for sequencing was peripheral blood. This TCR derives from a human donor in a cohort sampled during active COVID-19. The CDR3 DNA sequence: TGTGCCAGCAGCTTCATCATGTTGGGGGCAAATGAGCAGTTCTTC. Translation gives CASSFIMLGANEQFF. The full variable domain, rest sourced from reference TRBV5-5 and TRBJ2-1, is DAGVTQSPTHLIKTRGQQVTLRCSPISGHKSVSWYQQVLGQGPQFIFQYYEKEERGRGNFPDRFSARQFPNYSSELNVNALLLGDSALYLCASSFIMLGANEQFFGPGTRLTVL.